Listed here are 21 T cell receptor beta chains from one sample, sequenced in a study of early stage breast cancer tumors. Profiling relied on immunoSEQ multiplex PCR, and the TCRdb table lists in-frame clones only, not all of them. The table lists 50,000 to 75,000 clones, over 60% of them singletons, with around 3.7% in the top ten. Specimen: blood. The receptors derive from a person younger than 45 with breast cancer.

The V call is TRBV29-1, the J call TRBJ1-4; 7 bases are a match to TRBD1. The CDR3 covers 14 residues. Unmatched junction bases numbered 9, after V lost 5 bases and J lost 6 bases. The germline V gene encodes CDR1 SQVTM and CDR2 ANQGSEA. CDR3: CSVLGDSSHEKLFF. CDR3 bases: TGCAGCGTTTTGGGGGACAGCTCCCATGAAAAACTGTTTTTT.

This sequence joins TRBV9 and TRBJ1-2, with D perhaps TRBD1 (5 bases). Trimming took off 4 bases at V and 8 bases at J, with 18 bases between the two ends. Germline CDR1 and CDR2: SGDLS and YYNGEE. The CDR3 extends over 14 amino acids. The CDR3 sequence: CASSTGPDSGGYTF. CDR3 bases: TGTGCCAGCAGCACCGGCCCCGACAGCGGCGGCTACACCTTC.

The chain uses TRBV6-1 and TRBJ2-5; perhaps TRBD1 as D (6 bases). The V gene lost 2 bases and the J gene lost 2 bases, with 15 bases spanning the gap. The V gene's germline CDR1 is MNHNS and CDR2 SASEGT. This CDR3 has 16 residues. CDR3 sequence (DNA): TGTGCCAGCAGTGAAATAGTGGGTAGGGGGCAAGAGACCCAGTACTTC. The encoded protein is CASSEIVGRGQETQYF.

The J gene is TRBJ1-5, the V gene TRBV6-5; TRBD1 might be the D (5 bases). Germline assignment: CDR1 MNHEY and CDR2 SVGAGI. V was pared by 6 bases and J by 6 bases, with 12 bases between. The CDR3 totals 13 residues. The CDR3 protein is CASRPLTGQPQHF. In DNA, the CDR3 is TGTGCCAGCAGACCATTAACAGGTCAGCCCCAGCATTTT.

CDR3 DNA: TGTGCCAGCAGCCAAAGACTCCGGGGACTAGCGCACACCGGGGAGCTGTTTTTT. Translation gives CASSQRLRGLAHTGELFF. This chain links TRBV4-2 with TRBJ2-2; 10 bases are shared with TRBD2. V was pared by 2 bases and J by 3 bases, with 9 bases of the junction left unmatched. Germline loops: CDR1 LGHNA, CDR2 YNFKEQ. This CDR3 contains 18 residues.

In nucleotides, the CDR3 is TGTGCCAGCAGTGCTAGCGGGGGCACAGATACGCAGTATTTT. Translating it yields CASSASGGTDTQYF. The gene calls are TRBV6-4 and TRBJ2-3, with 9 bases matching TRBD2. The CDR3 is 14 residues long. With V trimmed by 4 bases and J by 1 base, 0 bases remained unmatched. Germline CDR1 reads MRHNA; CDR2 reads SNTAGT.

Remarks on this clone: A junction end diverges from the germline sequence, so it may reflect a read error. This rearrangement joins TRBV18 to TRBJ2-1, with TRBD1 identical over 7 bases. Germline CDR1 and CDR2: KGHSH and LQKENI. The CDR3 consists of 15 residues. CDR3 sequence (DNA): TGTGCCAGCTCTCCACAGGGGATCTCCTACAATGAGCAGTTCTTC. It is translated as CASSPQGISYNEQFF.

This clone appeared a few times. The V call is TRBV18, the J call TRBJ1-2; the D is unclear. Germline V gene lookup returns CDR1 KGHSH and CDR2 LQKENI. CDR3 length: 12 amino acids. V was pared by 2 bases and J by 7 bases, with 8 bases between. This CDR3 reads CASSPTGSGYTF. DNA of the CDR3: TGTGCCAGCTCACCAACCGGGAGTGGCTACACCTTC.

J is TRBJ2-2 and V is TRBV29-1; the D gene is possibly TRBD1 (6 bases). V was pared by 7 bases and J by 3 bases, with 15 bases between. Germline loops: CDR1 SQVTM, CDR2 ANQGSEA. The length of the CDR3 is 14 residues. This chain's CDR3 is CSARTDLDTGELFF. CDR3 in DNA: TGCAGCGCCAGGACAGACCTGGACACCGGGGAGCTGTTTTTT.

This sequence joins TRBV27 and TRBJ2-3; possible D gene TRBD2, 5 bases. Germline CDR1 MNHEY, CDR2 SMNVEV (reference sequence). This CDR3 spans 16 amino acids. Trimming stripped 3 bases from V and 0 bases from J, with 13 bases between. The CDR3 reads CASSLGAARSTDTQYF. The CDR3 DNA sequence: TGTGCCAGCAGTTTGGGAGCGGCCAGAAGCACAGATACGCAGTATTTT.

The chain recombines TRBV2 with TRBJ1-2; D call uncertain. Per germline, CDR1 SNHLY and CDR2 FYNNEI. The CDR3 has 10 residues. V dropped 6 bases and J dropped 4 bases, with 3 bases sitting between them. The CDR3 sequence: CASRLYGYTF. The DNA of the CDR3 is TGTGCCAGCAGGCTCTATGGCTACACCTTC.

V usage is TRBV27 and J usage is TRBJ1-5; D gene ambiguous. CDR3 size: 13 residues. The V end lost 6 bases, the J end lost 0 bases, and 6 bases lay between the germline ends. CDR1 and CDR2 from the germline V gene are MNHEY and SMNVEV (reference sequence). The CDR3 region is CASSLSSNQPQHF. The CDR3 nucleotides are TGTGCCAGCAGCCTGAGTAGCAATCAGCCCCAGCATTTT.

The V and J genes are TRBV30 and TRBJ1-2; D is ambiguous. The CDR3 extends over 12 amino acids. Trimming stripped 0 bases from V and 8 bases from J, with 10 bases between. Germline values: CDR1 GTSNPN, CDR2 SVGIG (reference sequence). In DNA form, the CDR3 reads TGTGCCTGGAGTGTAGGCCGCGGAGGCTACACCTTC. Translation gives CAWSVGRGGYTF.

The chain has TRBV19 and TRBJ2-7; the match to TRBD2 covers 7 bases. The CDR3 length is 15 residues. Trimming at V came to 3 bases and at J to 2 bases, leaving 7 bases not matched to a gene. Germline V gene lookup returns CDR1 LNHDA and CDR2 SQIVND (reference sequence). The CDR3 nucleotides are TGTGCCAGTAGTATTTCTAGCGGACCCACCTACGAGCAGTACTTC. Translated, it gives CASSISSGPTYEQYF. Using reference TRBV19 and TRBJ2-7 for the parts outside the CDR3, the full variable domain is DGGITQSPKYLFRKEGQNVTLSCEQNLNHDAMYWYRQDPGQGLRLIYYSQIVNDFQKGDIAEGYSVSREKKESFPLTVTSAQKNPTAFYLCASSISSGPTYEQYFGPGTRLTVT.

The chain has TRBV19 and TRBJ2-3; D remains ambiguous. In germline, CDR1 is LNHDA, CDR2 SQIVND (reference sequence). The CDR3 covers 13 residues. Trimming stripped 8 bases from V and 0 bases from J, with 9 bases between. The CDR3 protein is CASGPTSTDTQYF. The CDR3 DNA sequence: TGTGCCAGTGGCCCGACTAGCACAGATACGCAGTATTTT.

The chain has TRBV5-4 and TRBJ1-3, with D hard to call. This CDR3 region has 13 residues. From germline, CDR1 is SGHNT and CDR2 YYREEE (reference sequence). Trimming removed 1 base at V and 3 bases at J, with 5 bases between. The CDR3 region has the DNA TGTGCCAGCAGCTTGTACCTTGGAAACACCATATATTTT. It encodes CASSLYLGNTIYF.

V usage is TRBV21-1 and J usage is TRBJ2-3; TRBD2 was called by the table and not checked on the DNA. TRBV21-1 is given as a pseudogene. The CDR3 is made up of 18 amino acids. As DNA, the CDR3 is TGTGCCAGCAGCAAAGCATCCCTAGCGGGAGGAAGCACAGATACGCAGTATTTT. It translates to CASSKASLAGGSTDTQYF.

The rearrangement joins TRBV7-2 to TRBJ2-7; 7 bases line up with TRBD2. The ends lost 3 bases at V and 7 bases at J; junction bases unmatched: 12. CDR3 length equals 15 residues. The germline V gene encodes CDR1 SGHTA and CDR2 FQGNSA. For the CDR3, the DNA is TGTGCCAGCAGCTTGACTCGAGGGAGGGCGGGAGAGCAGTACTTC. Protein: CASSLTRGRAGEQYF. Full variable domain (remainder filled in from reference TRBV7-2 and TRBJ2-7): GAGVSQSPSNKVTEKGKDVELRCDPISGHTALYWYRQSLGQGLEFLIYFQGNSAPDKSGLPSDRFSAERTGGSVSTLTIQRTQQEDSAVYLCASSLTRGRAGEQYFGPGTRLTVT.

The J gene is TRBJ1-3, the V gene TRBV10-3; D possibly corresponds to TRBD1 (5 bases). The germline V gene encodes CDR1 ENHRY and CDR2 SYGVKD. The CDR3 consists of 15 residues. The V gene lost 3 bases and the J gene lost 7 bases, with 16 bases spanning the gap. The CDR3 DNA reads TGTGCCATCAGTGATTCAGGGTCAACCCGGAACACCATATATTTT. Translation: CAISDSGSTRNTIYF.

The chain couples TRBV11-3 to TRBJ1-5; TRBD1 agrees at 10 bases. The germline V gene encodes CDR1 SGHNT and CDR2 YENEEA. V gave up 2 bases and J gave up 5 bases; unmatched junction bases: 3. The CDR3 totals 15 residues. CDR3 nucleotides: TGTGCCAGCAGCTTAAGACAGGGGGCGGATCAGCCCCAGCATTTT. Translation: CASSLRQGADQPQHF.

CDR3 in DNA: TGTGCCAGCAGACGTCTAGCGGGATTGGCAGATACGCAGTATTTT. Translation gives CASRRLAGLADTQYF. The chain uses TRBV9 and TRBJ2-3; 9 bases fit TRBD2. The CDR3 covers 15 residues. Unmatched junction bases numbered 8, after V lost 5 bases and J lost 4 bases. Germline CDR1 reads SGDLS; CDR2 reads YYNGEE.